The entry that follows covers one T cell receptor beta chain sequence. The TCR beta CDR3 regions underwent amplification using RNA transcripts as the source. HTBI primers drove first-round RT-PCR of the TCR CDR3. In TCRdb, the multiplex PCR reads were re-called with MiXCR into one record per CDR3 protein. The sample has more than 550,000 distinct CDR3 sequences, about 18% seen once. These data are taken from a study of T cells in Graves' hyperthyroidism and ophthalmopathy. The germline V and J ends were trimmed by 3 bases and 2 bases, with 4 bases remaining between them. This CDR3 has 12 residues. This rearrangement joins TRBV12-3 or TRBV12-4 to TRBJ1-2; D unclear. This clonotype was sampled from a man aged 50 to 59 with Graves' hyperthyroidism. The sample was blood. The CDR3 here is CASSFTNYGYTF. CDR3 nucleotide sequence: TGTGCCAGCAGTTTCACGAACTATGGCTACACCTTC.